The TCR beta chain under discussion was sequenced for a study of molecular identifiers for immune sequencing clone quantification (dated by TCRdb to 2016 to 2018). About the study as a whole: For a replicate experiment, the RNA from either approximately 20,000 or 100,000 naive CD8 T cells was divided into five aliquots, and four of those aliquots went on to sequencing. CD8 T cells were used in a methods study to benchmark molecular-identifier clustering-based TCR repertoire sequencing (MIDCIRS) and TCR RNA copy counting.

Libraries came from PCR. Sequenced on an Illumina HiSeq 4000. Bulk TCR libraries were made following a previously described method, with the TCR primers given in Table S5. Purification of total RNA was performed with the Qiagen AllPrep DNA/RNA kit. Before any analysis, reads coming from multiple sequencing runs of the same library were combined into one pool. The study's processing was this. Reads were retained only if the reads had an exact TCR constant sequence, and the retained reads were trimmed to 150 nt and grouped according to their 12-nt molecular barcodes. Reads within each barcode group were sub-clustered using a 15% Levenshtein threshold, and quality-weighted consensus sequences were constructed for each RNA molecule. Non-functional sequences were discarded, and so were lower-count sequences lying one edit away from another sequence. On the basis of fitting two negative binomial distributions, barcode sub-clusters with fewer than 20% of the maximum read count were discarded. TCRdb ran its own pipeline on the public reads, namely fastp trimming at Q25 and MiXCR clone calling, and kept in-frame beta chains. Rows are unified per CDR3 protein, each entry keeping the most common DNA and genes. These V and J calls rely on TCRdb rather than the paper's analysis. This sample lists about 640,000 distinct CDR3 sequences; nearly 20% were detected once. The ten largest clones capture 0.7% to 1% of the sample.

Overall study results and their limits: In CMV-specific effector cells, clones with more than 20 RNA copies contained over 99% of molecules, whereas in naive cells such clones contained under 1% of molecules. Even against a background of about a million naive CD8 T cells, spiked-in Jurkat TCR RNA amounting to a single cell's worth was reported to be detectable. About 2.9 recovered TCR RNA copies per cell were obtained by modeling, versus around 9.8 by digital PCR, implying a capture efficiency of around 28%. The sizes of highly expanded clones could end up underestimated when identical TCR molecules share a barcode. Without barcode sub-clustering, chimeric consensus sequences inflated TCR diversity; chimeras reached as high as 47%. Naive libraries contained spiked-in Jurkat TCR RNA (roughly 10 copies' worth), which is not part of the donor repertoire.

This clonotype was observed at least ten times. Its antigen specificity is not known. The junction differs from germline at one of its ends, possibly a read error. The CDR3 numbers 12 residues from cysteine through phenylalanine. This entry keeps only the CDR3 DNA: 36 bases, framed from base 1. CDR1 and CDR2, per the germline V gene (reference sequence), are SEHNR and FQNEAQ. Naive CD8 T cell libraries were made from around 18,000 to 910,000 sorted cells using 10%, 30% or 50% of purified RNA. On a BD FACSAria II, naive CD8 T cells were FACS-sorted as CD8+CD4-CCR7+CD45RA+ and collected into RLT Plus buffer. To test detection sensitivity, Jurkat RNA equivalent to more than 8 TCR copies was spiked into samples of about 18,000-1,000,000 naive CD8 T cells. CD8 T cells were enriched with RosetteSep CD8+ T Cell Enrichment Cocktail and Ficoll-Paque, followed by ACK red cell lysis.

This receptor was obtained from a human donor in good health. Some libraries in this study had Jurkat cell RNA spiked in. The rearrangement combines TRBV7-9 with TRBJ2-7; the D gene remains uncertain. Sequenced input: naive CD8+ T cells from blood, with Jurkat cell RNA spiked in. The cell subset or site label on this specimen signifies: FACS-sorted CD8+CD4-CCR7+CD45RA+ naive T cells. The DNA sequence follows: TGTGCCAGCAGCGTAGCAGGTACCGAGCAGTACTTC. Its amino acids are CASSVAGTEQYF.